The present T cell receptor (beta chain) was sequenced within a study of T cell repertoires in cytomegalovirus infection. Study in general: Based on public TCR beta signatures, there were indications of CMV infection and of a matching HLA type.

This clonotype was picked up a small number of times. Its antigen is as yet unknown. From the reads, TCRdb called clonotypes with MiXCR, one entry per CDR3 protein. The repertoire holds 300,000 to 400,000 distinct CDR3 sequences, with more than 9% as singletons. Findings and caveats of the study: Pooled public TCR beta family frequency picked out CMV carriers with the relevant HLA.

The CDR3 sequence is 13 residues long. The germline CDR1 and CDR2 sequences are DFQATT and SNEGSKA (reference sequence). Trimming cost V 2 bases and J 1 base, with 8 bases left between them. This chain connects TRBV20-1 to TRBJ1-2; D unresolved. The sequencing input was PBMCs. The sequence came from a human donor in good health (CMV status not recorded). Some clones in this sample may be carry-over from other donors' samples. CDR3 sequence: CSARNQDNYGYTF. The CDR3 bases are TGCAGTGCTAGAAATCAGGATAACTATGGCTACACCTTC.